One sample yielded the 5 T cell receptor beta chains listed below, sequenced in a study of OX40 agonist ivuxolimab in advanced cancers. TCRdb's copy holds only in-frame clones and misses some; the assay was immunoSEQ multiplex PCR. The sample records about 99,000 clones, approximately 93% being singletons. The specimen was CD4+ or CD8+ T cells sorted from blood, collected in a trial of the OX40 agonist ivuxolimab. Receptors originate from an adult with an advanced solid tumor such as melanoma, head and neck, liver or kidney cancer.

CDR3 sequence reads: CASSLGRQGTHSPLHF. The CDR3, as DNA: TGTGCCAGCAGCTTAGGCCGACAGGGCACCCATTCACCCCTCCACTTT. The chain combines TRBV7-2 with TRBJ1-6; 7 bases are a match to TRBD1. Germline assignment: CDR1 SGHTA and CDR2 FQGNSA. The CDR3 is made up of 16 amino acids. J lost 8 bases, V lost 1 base, and 8 bases had no gene match. The full variable domain, rest sourced from reference TRBV7-2 and TRBJ1-6, is GAGVSQSPSNKVTEKGKDVELRCDPISGHTALYWYRQSLGQGLEFLIYFQGNSAPDKSGLPSDRFSAERTGGSVSTLTIQRTQQEDSAVYLCASSLGRQGTHSPLHFGNGTRLTVT.

A remark on this clone: One end of the junction fails to match germline, which may point to a read error. The gene calls are TRBV6-4 and TRBJ2-1; the D gene is possibly TRBD2 (5 bases). This CDR3 comprises 14 residues. From germline, CDR1 is MRHNA and CDR2 SNTAGT. The CDR3 DNA is TGTGCCAGCGGTGAATACGGGAATTCAAATGAGCAGTTCTTC. Protein: CASGEYGNSNEQFF.

The chain joins TRBV6-6 to TRBJ2-1; D uncertain. V dropped 0 bases and J dropped 4 bases, with 10 bases sitting between them. The CDR3 sequence is 15 residues long. CDR1 and CDR2 from the germline V gene are MNHNY and SVGAGI (reference sequence). The CDR3 sequence is CASSYSTVGYNEQFF. The CDR3 DNA reads TGTGCCAGCAGTTACTCTACAGTCGGGTACAATGAGCAGTTCTTC.

The V call is TRBV6-6, the J call TRBJ1-2; TRBD1 matches 7 bases. The CDR3 is 14 residues long. Germline CDR1 reads MNHNY; CDR2 reads SVGAGI (reference sequence). The V and J ends lost 6 bases and 8 bases, in that order; junction bases with no gene match: 12. CDR3 nucleotides: TGTGCCAGCAGCCGACCCGGGACAGCTAGGGGCTACACCTTC. As protein: CASSRPGTARGYTF.

V usage is TRBV2 and J usage is TRBJ2-7; D is perhaps TRBD2 (6 bases). Germline V gene lookup returns CDR1 SNHLY and CDR2 FYNNEI. CDR3 length: 12 amino acids. V dropped 8 bases and J dropped 2 bases, with 10 bases sitting between them. The CDR3 coding sequence is TGTGCCAGCGGGGCGGGGACCTACGAGCAGTACTTC. Protein product: CASGAGTYEQYF.